This is a list of T cell receptor beta chains from one sample in a study of shared clonotypes between healthy human individuals. The method was immunoSEQ multiplex PCR; TCRdb's version includes in-frame clones alone and lacks a portion of them. Here the sample spans over 2 million clones, 95% being singletons. Sequenced sample: naive CD4+ T cells sorted from blood. The receptors derive from a man between 18 and 29 years old in good health. Both conserved end residues are part of each CDR3. The D gene is left open where the match is weak. Some rows mark clone size as missing; the rest say once, few, many or name a class of expanded clone.

D gene | J gene | clone size | CDR3 length | V gene | CDR3 DNA | CDR3 protein
TRBD1 | TRBJ2-1 | once | 15 | TRBV5-6 | TGTGCCAGCAGGGATCGGACAGGAGGTTTCAATGAGCAGTTCTTC | CASRDRTGGFNEQFF
- | TRBJ2-5 | - | 12 | TRBV11-3 | TGTGCCAGCAGCTTAAACAAAGAGACCCAGTACTTC | CASSLNKETQYF
TRBD2 | TRBJ2-7 | once | 13 | TRBV7-6 | TGTGCCAGCAGCTTAGTTTTAGCGGGGGAGCAGTACTTC | CASSLVLAGEQYF
- | TRBJ1-4 | - | 10 | TRBV29-1 | TGCAGCGCAGGGATGGGAAAACTGTTTTTT | CSAGMGKLFF
TRBD2 | TRBJ2-7 | - | 15 | TRBV5-1 | TGCGCCAGCAGCAGTGGGACTAGCGGGACTTACGAGCAGTACTTC | CASSSGTSGTYEQYF
- | TRBJ2-2 | - | 15 | TRBV13 | TGTGCCAGCAGCCCAGCAGGGCCGAACACCGGGGAGCTGTTTTTT | CASSPAGPNTGELFF
- | TRBJ2-7 | - | 14 | TRBV5-6 | TGTGCCAGCAGCTTGGGTCCGCCTCAGATCGAGCAGTACTTC | CASSLGPPQIEQYF
TRBD2 | TRBJ2-2 | - | 16 | TRBV9 | TGTGCCAGCAGCGTAGTGTCCGGGAGGGACACCGGGGAGCTGTTTTTT | CASSVVSGRDTGELFF
- | TRBJ1-1 | - | 14 | TRBV6-5 | TGTGCCAGCACTACGGCAGGGCTAGGCACTGAAGCTTTCTTT | CASTTAGLGTEAFF
- | TRBJ1-1 | - | 13 | TRBV25-1 | TGTGCCAGCAGTGATCCCGGCGGCACTGAAGCTTTCTTT | CASSDPGGTEAFF
TRBD1 | TRBJ1-1 | - | 16 | TRBV15 | TGTGCCACCAGCAGAGAGCATAGGTTGGACAGGGGCGAAGCTTTCTTT | CATSREHRLDRGEAFF
- | TRBJ2-1 | - | 15 | TRBV7-9 | TGTGCCAGCAGCTTGAGGGCCTCGGGCTACAATGAGCAGTTCTTC | CASSLRASGYNEQFF
TRBD1 | TRBJ1-1 | - | 13 | TRBV7-9 | TGTGCCAGCAGCATACCACAGGGGAATGAAGCTTTCTTT | CASSIPQGNEAFF
- | TRBJ1-2 | - | 15 | TRBV19 | TGTGCCAGTAGTATAGTACACCCGGCTAACTATGGCTACACCTTC | CASSIVHPANYGYTF
TRBD1 | TRBJ1-1 | - | 13 | TRBV4-3 | TGCGCCAGCAGCCGAACAGGGGGCACTGAAGCTTTCTTT | CASSRTGGTEAFF
- | TRBJ2-7 | few | 14 | TRBV25-1 | TGTGCCAGCAGTGGGCGACTAGGTGGGCACGAGCAGTACTTC | CASSGRLGGHEQYF
TRBD1 | TRBJ2-7 | - | 15 | TRBV19 | TGTGCCAGTAGTGAATCCCGGGACAGACCCTACGAGCAGTACTTC | CASSESRDRPYEQYF
- | TRBJ2-7 | - | 14 | TRBV27 | TGTGCCAGCGGCGTGGAGCGGACTCCTTACGAGCAGTACTTC | CASGVERTPYEQYF
- | TRBJ2-5 | - | 15 | TRBV7-2 | TGTGCCAGCAGCTGGGAGACAGGGACTCAAGAGACCCAGTACTTC | CASSWETGTQETQYF
- | TRBJ2-7 | few | 13 | TRBV5-4 | TGTGCCAGCAGCTTGCAGGGCTCCTACGAGCAGTACTTC | CASSLQGSYEQYF
- | TRBJ1-4 | - | 14 | TRBV5-1 | TGCGCCAGCAGCCTGAGGACTGCGCCGGGGGAACTGTTTTTT | CASSLRTAPGELFF
TRBD2 | TRBJ2-1 | - | 17 | TRBV29-1 | TGCAGCGTTGTAGTATCTAGCGGGAGCTCAGGAGACAATGAGCAGTTCTTC | CSVVVSSGSSGDNEQFF
- | TRBJ2-3 | once | 14 | TRBV10-1 | TGCGCCAGCAGTGAGACAGGTCGCACAGATACGCAGTATTTT | CASSETGRTDTQYF
- | TRBJ2-4 | - | 14 | TRBV5-1 | TGCGCCAGCACCAACGACCCCCTGGAAAACATTCAGTACTTC | CASTNDPLENIQYF
TRBD1 | TRBJ2-5 | - | 14 | TRBV30 | TGTGCCTGGAGTAGGACAGGGTTAGCCGAGACCCAGTACTTC | CAWSRTGLAETQYF
TRBD1 | TRBJ1-5 | - | 16 | TRBV18 | TGTGCCAGCTCACGTACGACAGGGGGACGGAATCAGCCCCAGCATTTT | CASSRTTGGRNQPQHF
- | TRBJ1-1 | - | 14 | TRBV11-2 | TGTGCCAGCAGTATGGCGACGGTAAACACTGAAGCTTTCTTT | CASSMATVNTEAFF
TRBD1 | TRBJ2-1 | - | 13 | TRBV5-1 | TGCGCCTCAGCGGCACAGGGGACGGGTGAGCAGTTCTTC | CASAAQGTGEQFF
TRBD1 | TRBJ1-5 | - | 14 | TRBV5-1 | TGCGCCAGCAGCACCGGACAGGGTAATCAGCCCCAGCATTTT | CASSTGQGNQPQHF
TRBD1 | TRBJ2-7 | - | 15 | TRBV5-4 | TGTGCCAGCAGCAAAACCGGGACAGGGGTAGACGAGCAGTACTTC | CASSKTGTGVDEQYF
- | TRBJ1-5 | - | 15 | TRBV6-1 | TGTGCCAGCAGTGTTTGGACAGTCAGCAATCAGCCCCAGCATTTT | CASSVWTVSNQPQHF
- | TRBJ1-6 | - | 14 | TRBV6-1 | TGTGCCAGCAGTGGACGGGGGCTAGGTTCACCCCTCCACTTT | CASSGRGLGSPLHF
TRBD1 | TRBJ2-7 | - | 16 | TRBV19 | TGTGCCAGTAGTAGAACAATCGGGACAGGGAGCCACGAGCAGTACTTC | CASSRTIGTGSHEQYF
TRBD1 | TRBJ1-2 | - | 13 | TRBV6-5 | TGTGCCAGCAGCAAGGGGACAGGGGATGGCTACACCTTC | CASSKGTGDGYTF
- | TRBJ1-1 | - | 13 | TRBV30 | TGTGCCTGGACTCGAGAATGGAACACTGAAGCTTTCTTT | CAWTREWNTEAFF
- | TRBJ1-3 | - | 16 | TRBV10-3 | TGTGCCATCAGTGATCGAGGGGCTTCCCCTGGAAACACCATATATTTT | CAISDRGASPGNTIYF
TRBD1 | TRBJ1-2 | - | 17 | TRBV28 | TGTGCCAGCAGCGGGCTCCCCGGGACAGAGCATAACTATGGCTACACCTTC | CASSGLPGTEHNYGYTF
TRBD1 | TRBJ1-4 | - | 15 | TRBV6-1 | TGTGCCAGCAGTGGATACAGGGGGTTTAATGAAAAACTGTTTTTT | CASSGYRGFNEKLFF
TRBD2 | TRBJ2-3 | - | 15 | TRBV4-3 | TGCGCCAGCAGTGCGGGAGTCCTGAGCACAGATACGCAGTATTTT | CASSAGVLSTDTQYF
- | TRBJ1-1 | - | 15 | TRBV15 | TGTGCCACCAGCAGAGGGGACAACTTGAACACTGAAGCTTTCTTT | CATSRGDNLNTEAFF
- | TRBJ1-1 | - | 14 | TRBV5-1 | TGCGCCAGCAGCTTTGGGCACCAGAACACTGAAGCTTTCTTT | CASSFGHQNTEAFF
- | TRBJ2-3 | - | 13 | TRBV7-3 | TGTGCCAGCAGCTTAACGTTGGGAGATACGCAGTATTTT | CASSLTLGDTQYF
- | TRBJ2-3 | - | 11 | TRBV10-3 | TGTGCCACCCGACTAGAGGATACGCAGTATTTT | CATRLEDTQYF
- | TRBJ2-7 | - | 13 | TRBV7-9 | TGTGCCAGCAGCTTAGTGCCTTCTGACGAGCAGTACTTC | CASSLVPSDEQYF